This is a list of T cell receptor beta chains from one sample in a study of metastatic and nonmetastatic thyroid tumors. TCRdb reanalyzed the PCR reads via MiXCR. The sample yields about 93,000 clones, roughly an eighth seen once. The material sequenced was blood. The source of these receptors is a female donor with papillary thyroid cancer or a benign thyroid nodule (not recorded which). Some clones in this sample may be carry-over from other donors' samples. The CDR3 runs from the conserved cysteine through the conserved F or W. Fields, in order: V gene, clone size, D gene, J gene, CDR3 protein, CDR3 DNA. A D gene is named only where the DNA matches it firmly. Clone sizes are given selectively: once, few, many, or a class where the clone is expanded.

v_gene: TRBV6-1
abundance: many
d_gene: .
j_gene: TRBJ1-2
CDR3aa: CASRESDNYGYTF
CDR3nt: TGTGCCAGCAGGGAGAGTGATAACTATGGCTACACCTTC

v_gene: TRBV20-1
abundance: many
d_gene: TRBD2
j_gene: TRBJ2-7
CDR3aa: CSANPVFSGSFGQYF
CDR3nt: TGCAGTGCCAACCCCGTCTTTAGCGGGAGCTTCGGGCAGTACTTC

v_gene: TRBV10-3
abundance: many
d_gene: TRBD2
j_gene: TRBJ2-5
CDR3aa: CAISEGLTSGQETQYF
CDR3nt: TGTGCCATCAGTGAGGGACTTACTAGCGGACAAGAGACCCAGTACTTC

v_gene: TRBV6-2/TRBV6-3
abundance: many
d_gene: .
j_gene: TRBJ2-7
CDR3aa: CASRSGNYEQYF
CDR3nt: TGTGCCAGCAGATCCGGGAACTACGAGCAGTACTTC

v_gene: TRBV7-9
abundance: many
d_gene: .
j_gene: TRBJ1-5
CDR3aa: CASSFSNQPQHF
CDR3nt: TGTGCCAGCAGCTTTTCAAATCAGCCCCAGCATTTT

v_gene: TRBV5-6
abundance: .
d_gene: TRBD1
j_gene: TRBJ1-4
CDR3aa: CASSPWTGPGVKLFF
CDR3nt: TGTGCCAGCAGCCCGTGGACAGGCCCGGGGGTAAAACTGTTTTTT

v_gene: TRBV20-1
abundance: many
d_gene: TRBD2
j_gene: TRBJ2-1
CDR3aa: CSARWASGSSYNEQFF
CDR3nt: TGCAGTGCTAGATGGGCTAGCGGCAGCTCCTACAATGAGCAGTTCTTC

v_gene: TRBV2
abundance: many
d_gene: .
j_gene: TRBJ1-3
CDR3aa: CASSPVRGPGNTIYF
CDR3nt: TGTGCCAGCAGTCCGGTAAGGGGTCCTGGAAACACCATATATTTT

v_gene: TRBV4-2
abundance: many
d_gene: TRBD2
j_gene: TRBJ2-7
CDR3aa: CASSQDILQMGLAGGEQYF
CDR3nt: TGTGCCAGCAGCCAAGATATCCTGCAGATGGGACTAGCGGGAGGAGAGCAGTACTTC

v_gene: TRBV20-1
abundance: many
d_gene: TRBD1
j_gene: TRBJ1-3
CDR3aa: CSANKGQGNSGNTIYF
CDR3nt: TGCAGTGCCAATAAAGGACAGGGGAACTCTGGAAACACCATATATTTT

v_gene: TRBV12-5
abundance: many
d_gene: .
j_gene: TRBJ1-2
CDR3aa: CASGLQGFYGYTF
CDR3nt: TGTGCTAGTGGTTTACAGGGTTTCTATGGCTACACCTTC

v_gene: TRBV2
abundance: few
d_gene: TRBD1
j_gene: TRBJ2-6
CDR3aa: CASSGQGALGANVLTF
CDR3nt: TGTGCCAGCAGCGGACAGGGGGCCCTTGGGGCCAACGTCCTGACTTTC

v_gene: TRBV5-1
abundance: many
d_gene: .
j_gene: TRBJ1-1
CDR3aa: CASSLISGGGAEAFF
CDR3nt: TGCGCCAGCAGCTTAATCTCGGGCGGGGGGGCTGAAGCTTTCTTT

v_gene: TRBV6-2/TRBV6-3
abundance: many
d_gene: TRBD2
j_gene: TRBJ2-1
CDR3aa: CASILAGGYEQFF
CDR3nt: TGTGCCAGCATACTAGCGGGAGGATATGAGCAGTTCTTC

v_gene: TRBV6-1
abundance: many
d_gene: TRBD1
j_gene: TRBJ1-1
CDR3aa: CASSQQGTVTEAFF
CDR3nt: TGTGCCAGCAGCCAACAGGGGACGGTCACTGAAGCTTTCTTT

v_gene: TRBV7-2
abundance: many
d_gene: .
j_gene: TRBJ2-1
CDR3aa: CASSTFGVYEQFF
CDR3nt: TGTGCCAGCAGCACCTTCGGGGTGTATGAGCAGTTCTTC

v_gene: TRBV27
abundance: many
d_gene: .
j_gene: TRBJ1-5
CDR3aa: CASSSTKTGGRNQPQHF
CDR3nt: TGTGCCAGCAGTTCTACCAAGACCGGGGGTCGCAATCAGCCCCAGCATTTT

v_gene: TRBV2
abundance: many
d_gene: .
j_gene: TRBJ2-7
CDR3aa: CASSRGPGYEQYF
CDR3nt: TGTGCCAGCTCGCGGGGGCCTGGGTACGAGCAGTACTTC

v_gene: TRBV12-3/TRBV12-4
abundance: many
d_gene: .
j_gene: TRBJ2-5
CDR3aa: CASSLWGKETQYF
CDR3nt: TGTGCCAGCAGTTTATGGGGGAAAGAGACCCAGTACTTC

v_gene: TRBV20-1
abundance: few
d_gene: .
j_gene: TRBJ1-2
CDR3aa: CSASPGTF
CDR3nt: TGCAGTGCTAGCCCGGGGACCTTC

v_gene: TRBV6-1
abundance: many
d_gene: .
j_gene: TRBJ2-6
CDR3aa: CASGSQGKSSGANVLTF
CDR3nt: TGTGCCAGCGGGTCCCAAGGCAAGTCCTCTGGGGCCAACGTCCTGACTTTC

v_gene: TRBV6-1
abundance: many
d_gene: .
j_gene: TRBJ2-5
CDR3aa: CASSSDWRLLETQYF
CDR3nt: TGTGCCAGCAGTTCGGACTGGAGGTTGTTGGAGACCCAGTACTTC

v_gene: TRBV27
abundance: few
d_gene: TRBD2
j_gene: TRBJ2-1
CDR3aa: CASSSAGVRTSGMVNEQFF
CDR3nt: TGTGCCAGCAGTTCTGCGGGGGTCCGGACTAGCGGGATGGTCAATGAGCAGTTCTTC

v_gene: TRBV15
abundance: many
d_gene: .
j_gene: TRBJ2-3
CDR3aa: CATSPDLSTDTQYF
CDR3nt: TGTGCCACCAGCCCCGACTTGAGCACAGATACGCAGTATTTT

v_gene: TRBV7-2
abundance: many
d_gene: TRBD1
j_gene: TRBJ2-7
CDR3aa: CASSLAGQGTGEQYF
CDR3nt: TGTGCCAGCAGCTTAGCGGGACAGGGTACGGGGGAGCAGTACTTC

v_gene: TRBV11-2
abundance: many
d_gene: .
j_gene: TRBJ2-7
CDR3aa: CASGVIIEQYF
CDR3nt: TGTGCCAGCGGGGTTATAATCGAGCAGTACTTC

v_gene: TRBV2
abundance: .
d_gene: .
j_gene: TRBJ2-3
CDR3aa: CASIEPGGGDTQYF
CDR3nt: TGTGCCAGTATTGAGCCTGGGGGCGGAGATACGCAGTATTTT

v_gene: TRBV20-1
abundance: many
d_gene: TRBD2
j_gene: TRBJ2-3
CDR3aa: CSASPLAGVTDTQYF
CDR3nt: TGCAGTGCCTCCCCCCTAGCGGGAGTCACAGATACGCAGTATTTT

v_gene: TRBV5-4
abundance: many
d_gene: .
j_gene: TRBJ2-6
CDR3aa: CASSLAGSGANVLTF
CDR3nt: TGTGCCAGCAGCTTGGCGGGCTCTGGGGCCAACGTCCTGACTTTC

v_gene: TRBV27
abundance: many
d_gene: .
j_gene: TRBJ1-6
CDR3aa: CASSEEWSPLHF
CDR3nt: TGTGCCAGCAGTGAAGAGTGGTCACCCCTCCACTTT

v_gene: TRBV18
abundance: many
d_gene: .
j_gene: TRBJ1-2
CDR3aa: CASSPEGQEGYTF
CDR3nt: TGTGCCAGCTCACCGGAGGGTCAGGAAGGCTACACCTTC

v_gene: TRBV7-9
abundance: many
d_gene: .
j_gene: TRBJ2-1
CDR3aa: CASSPTNSRDNEQFF
CDR3nt: TGTGCCAGCAGCCCAACCAACAGCAGAGACAATGAGCAGTTCTTC

v_gene: TRBV7-8
abundance: many
d_gene: .
j_gene: TRBJ2-3
CDR3aa: CASSLGTGTDTQYF
CDR3nt: TGTGCCAGCAGCTTAGGGACTGGCACAGATACGCAGTATTTT

v_gene: TRBV3-1
abundance: many
d_gene: TRBD2
j_gene: TRBJ2-1
CDR3aa: CASSQGTSGTASEQFF
CDR3nt: TGTGCCAGCAGCCAAGGGACTAGCGGGACCGCTAGTGAGCAGTTCTTC

v_gene: TRBV4-2
abundance: many
d_gene: .
j_gene: TRBJ1-4
CDR3aa: CASSPTWKASTNEKLFF
CDR3nt: TGTGCCAGCAGCCCGACATGGAAGGCCTCGACTAATGAAAAACTGTTTTTT

v_gene: TRBV7-3
abundance: many
d_gene: .
j_gene: TRBJ2-7
CDR3aa: CASSLDPVNHYEQYF
CDR3nt: TGTGCCAGCAGCTTAGACCCGGTAAATCACTACGAGCAGTACTTC

v_gene: TRBV20-1
abundance: .
d_gene: TRBD2
j_gene: TRBJ2-1
CDR3aa: CSARGGWLAGANEQFF
CDR3nt: TGCAGTGCTAGAGGAGGATGGCTAGCGGGAGCGAATGAGCAGTTCTTC

v_gene: TRBV7-7
abundance: many
d_gene: .
j_gene: TRBJ1-1
CDR3aa: CASSLRMNTEAFF
CDR3nt: TGTGCTAGCAGCTTAAGAATGAACACTGAAGCTTTCTTT

v_gene: TRBV7-9
abundance: .
d_gene: TRBD1
j_gene: TRBJ2-4
CDR3aa: CASSRTGTENIQYF
CDR3nt: TGTGCCAGCAGCCGGACCGGGACAGAAAACATTCAGTACTTC

v_gene: TRBV9
abundance: few
d_gene: TRBD1
j_gene: TRBJ1-4
CDR3aa: CASSPPTGTGREKLFF
CDR3nt: TGTGCCAGCAGCCCCCCCACCGGGACAGGGAGAGAAAAACTGTTTTTT

v_gene: TRBV9
abundance: many
d_gene: .
j_gene: TRBJ2-1
CDR3aa: CASSPLNQGQFF
CDR3nt: TGTGCCAGCAGCCCACTAAACCAGGGGCAGTTCTTC

v_gene: TRBV28
abundance: many
d_gene: TRBD1
j_gene: TRBJ2-3
CDR3aa: CAIRQQGPTDTQYF
CDR3nt: TGTGCCATCAGGCAACAGGGGCCCACAGATACGCAGTATTTT

v_gene: TRBV20-1
abundance: .
d_gene: .
j_gene: TRBJ2-7
CDR3aa: CSAIESRLVYEQYF
CDR3nt: TGCAGTGCTATAGAATCCCGACTAGTGTACGAGCAGTACTTC

v_gene: TRBV5-6
abundance: many
d_gene: .
j_gene: TRBJ2-2
CDR3aa: CASSRATGELFF
CDR3nt: TGTGCCAGCAGCCGGGCGACCGGGGAGCTGTTTTTT

v_gene: TRBV6-2/TRBV6-3
abundance: many
d_gene: TRBD2
j_gene: TRBJ2-3
CDR3aa: CASSYRLAEVTDTQYF
CDR3nt: TGTGCCAGCAGTTACAGACTAGCGGAAGTAACGGATACGCAGTATTTT

v_gene: TRBV11-3
abundance: many
d_gene: TRBD2
j_gene: TRBJ2-3
CDR3aa: CASSLGTSGAVADTQYF
CDR3nt: TGTGCCAGCAGCCTCGGGACTAGCGGCGCGGTGGCAGATACGCAGTATTTT

v_gene: TRBV13
abundance: many
d_gene: .
j_gene: TRBJ2-7
CDR3aa: CASSLGGTSSYEQYF
CDR3nt: TGTGCCAGCAGCTTAGGTGGGACCAGCTCCTACGAGCAGTACTTC

v_gene: TRBV5-4
abundance: .
d_gene: .
j_gene: TRBJ2-7
CDR3aa: CASSPDRGGYEQYF
CDR3nt: TGTGCCAGCAGCCCAGACAGGGGAGGGTACGAGCAGTACTTC

v_gene: TRBV11-2
abundance: .
d_gene: .
j_gene: TRBJ2-1
CDR3aa: CASSFGPQQINEQFF
CDR3nt: TGTGCCAGCAGCTTTGGACCCCAACAGATCAATGAGCAGTTCTTC

v_gene: TRBV28
abundance: many
d_gene: .
j_gene: TRBJ1-2
CDR3aa: CASSLSGSANYGYTF
CDR3nt: TGTGCCAGCAGTTTATCCGGGAGTGCTAACTATGGCTACACCTTC